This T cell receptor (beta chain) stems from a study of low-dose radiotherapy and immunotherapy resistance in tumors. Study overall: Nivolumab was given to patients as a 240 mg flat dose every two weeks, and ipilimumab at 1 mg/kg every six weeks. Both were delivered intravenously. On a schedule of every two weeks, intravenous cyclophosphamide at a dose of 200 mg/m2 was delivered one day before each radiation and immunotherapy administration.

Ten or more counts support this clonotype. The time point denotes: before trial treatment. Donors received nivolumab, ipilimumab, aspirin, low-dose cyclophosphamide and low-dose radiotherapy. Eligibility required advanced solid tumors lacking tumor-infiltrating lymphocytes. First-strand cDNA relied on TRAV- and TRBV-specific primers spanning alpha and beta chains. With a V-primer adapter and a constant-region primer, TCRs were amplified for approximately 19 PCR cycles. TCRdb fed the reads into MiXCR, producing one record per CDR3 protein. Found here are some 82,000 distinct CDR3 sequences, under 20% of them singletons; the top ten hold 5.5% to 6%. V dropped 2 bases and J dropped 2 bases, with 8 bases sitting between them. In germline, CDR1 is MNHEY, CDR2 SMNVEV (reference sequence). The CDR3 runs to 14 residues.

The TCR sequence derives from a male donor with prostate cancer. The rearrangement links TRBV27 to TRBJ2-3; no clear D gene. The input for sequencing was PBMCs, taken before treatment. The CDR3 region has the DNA TGTGCCAGCAGTTTAGGTCTGGCCACAGATACGCAGTATTTT. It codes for CASSLGLATDTQYF.